This T cell receptor (beta chain) originates from a study of T cell responses to AZD1222 COVID-19 vaccine. Sequencing was performed with immunoSEQ multiplex PCR; in TCRdb, only in-frame clones are kept and a portion is missing. Counted here are under 170,000 clones, about 95% occurring once; the ten biggest clones make up roughly 1.2%. Study-wide findings and caveats: After the peak T cell response, and only then, were repertoires sampled.

Worth noting for this clone: The antigen remains unidentified.

From germline, CDR1 is MNHEY and CDR2 SVGAGI. Deletions cut 6 bases from V and 4 bases from J, with 12 bases between. This CDR3 has 13 amino acids. The rearrangement joins TRBV6-5 to TRBJ1-2; D ambiguous. The TCR sequence derives from an adult in good health. The sample in question was peripheral blood, obtained on day 0 of AZD1222 vaccination. The CDR3 DNA follows: TGTGCCAGCAGAACGTCAGTCCTCTATGGCTACACCTTC. Its protein product is CASRTSVLYGYTF.